This entry concerns a single T cell receptor beta chain. This clonotype was found once. Its specific antigen is unknown. No clone much larger than this one lies a single base away; base qualities are absent. A single read makes a weak case. These data are taken from a study of blood T cells in healthy people across ages (dated by TCRdb to 2013 to 2016). Regarding the research as a whole: In model experiments, template switching captured roughly one uniquely barcoded TCR beta cDNA molecule for every two T cells. The study analyzed two additional independent replicas of 1 million unique cDNA reads from the same blood draw for two donors, one aged 18 to 30 and one aged 80 or older. To avoid experimental bias, donors of different ages were randomly spread across the sequencing lanes. Age-related changes in TCR beta repertoire diversity were measured in the study by deep sequencing normalized with unique cDNA molecular identifiers. Four age groups were formed from the donors: young (average 16 years), middle-aged (around 41), aged (around 68) and long-lived (around 82). What the work shows at the level of the full study, not this receptor alone: Estimates of total diversity from one million sequenced T cells were regarded as lower bounds and underestimates. Conclusive comparison of naive and antigen-experienced compartments was prevented by the profiling of bulk unsorted PBMCs. Observed TCR beta diversity correlated strongly with the percentage of naive T cells measured by flow cytometry. Donor CMV infection status was unknown, potentially confounding age-related changes in expanded clonotypes. Observed TCR beta diversity per million T cells fell roughly linearly with age, and a significant reduction was already apparent by age roughly 41. Compared with the aged group, more naive CD4+ T cells, fewer expanded clones and increased TCR diversity were shown by the long-lived group, suggesting age selection.

Here V drops 4 bases and J drops 2 bases, and the junction holds 8 bases not matched to any gene. The CDR3 contains 19 residues, cysteine and phenylalanine counted. The CDR3 DNA has 57 bases and is translated from base 1. The germline V gene encodes CDR1 SGHRS and CDR2 YFSETQ. The library came from 5' RACE. Sequencing was performed on an Illumina HiSeq 2500. The second PCR ran for about 6 to 11 cycles and used a J-beta primer mix along with a sample-barcoded 5' primer. A template-switch 5' adaptor carrying 12 random nucleotides introduced a unique molecular identifier onto each TCR beta cDNA molecule. At least 2.5 million CDR3-containing paired-end reads were obtained from each sample. First-strand cDNA synthesis was performed from all RNA using the Mint cDNA synthesis kit, with priming by a TRBC-specific oligonucleotide. After uracil-DNA glycosylase treatment, a first 18-cycle PCR used universal primers M1SS and BC2_uni_R on all cDNA. The paper's data handling went like this. For normalization, 1 million high-quality reads, each with a distinct molecular identifier, were randomly selected from each sample. Reads sharing molecular identifiers were discarded rather than binned into consensus sequences. MiTCR, run with a Q25 quality threshold and the strictest error-elimination algorithm, handled CDR3 identification, clonotype clustering and error correction. A nonparametric unseen species model using Euler transformation provided a lower-bound estimate of total TCR beta diversity. TCRdb handled the public reads itself, with Q25 trimming in fastp and clone calling in MiXCR, and kept productive beta chains. Entries are consolidated by CDR3 protein sequence, retaining the most common genes and DNA. The V and J calls were not made by the authors but by TCRdb's processing. The sample has around 400,000 distinct CDR3 sequences on record, 50% to 60% of them singletons. Clones ranked in the top ten supply 45% to 65% of the sample.

Systemically healthy Caucasian individuals from Russia, approximately 39 in total and aged about 6 to 90 years, were included as donors. Roughly 9.5 milliliters of peripheral blood were drawn from each donor into EDTA-treated Vacutainer tubes. Ficoll-Paque density-gradient centrifugation was used to isolate PBMCs, with at least 6 million per sample. Trizol reagent was used to extract total RNA from PBMCs, with at least 6 micrograms per sample. The percentages of naive CD45RAhigh/CD27high T cells were determined by flow cytometry on a PBMC aliquot from every donor. Sequenced sample: blood. The TCR was taken from a man aged 55-75 years in good health. Recombination linked TRBV5-1 to TRBJ2-6, and 14 junctional nucleotides match TRBD2. The CDR3 amino acid sequence is: CASSPGGLAGAPGANVLTF. The sequenced DNA is TGCGCCAGCAGCCCGGGGGGACTAGCGGGAGCCCCTGGGGCCAACGTCCTGACTTTC.